This T cell receptor (beta chain) came from a study of blood T cell repertoires in COVID-19. CDR3 length: 14 amino acids. CDR1 and CDR2 (germline): SGHRS, YFSETQ. V shed 2 bases and J shed 0 bases, with 5 bases lying between them. Using immunoSEQ multiplex PCR, the repertoire was profiled, and TCRdb retains in-frame clones only, with some absent. Of about 200,000 clones listed, approximately 84% were seen once; the top ten hold approximately 7.9%. The receptor was derived from a man aged 35 to 55 who had recovered from COVID-19. Specimen: PBMCs or T cells enriched from blood (not recorded which). This chain uses TRBV5-1 with TRBJ2-2; D is unresolved. CDR3 sequence (DNA): TGCGCCAGCAGCTTAGCCACGAACACCGGGGAGCTGTTTTTT. Its translation: CASSLATNTGELFF.